This is a list of T cell receptor beta chains from one sample in a study of a mutant IDH1 vaccine in newly diagnosed glioma. Their recognized antigens are unknown. Only in-frame clones appear in the TCRdb table, and some are missing; sequencing was by immunoSEQ multiplex PCR. The data hold 65,000 or so clones, with approximately 85% observed a single time. Sample: PBMCs, taken from a glioma patient whose treatment included an IDH1 peptide vaccine. The receptors were gathered from a man aged 30-40 years with glioma. CDR3s include the opening cysteine and the closing phenylalanine or tryptophan.

>TRBV9
CASNPGQGVADTQYF
>TRBV5-4
CASSFGTAIYEQYF
>TRBV4-1
CASSQARTENSPLHF
>TRBV2
CASSRSEENYGYTF
>TRBV2
CASSERRGNQPQHF
>TRBV28
CASLNRRNTYEQYF
>TRBV5-6
CASSPGTGGEKLFF
>TRBV7-9
CASSLGPPYRNYGYTF
>TRBV30
CAWSSQGLNEKLFF
>TRBV9
CASSPRTGQGHGYTF
>TRBV7-6
CASSFGTANEKLFF
>TRBV6-5
CASSYQSFGRAEAFF
>TRBV19
CASSRVRQSQETQYF
>TRBV7-9
CASSLTGSTNEKLFF
>TRBV5-1
CASSGNRGGQSRNSYEQYF
>TRBV7-8
CASSPQVDRPNYNEQFF
>TRBV11-1
CASSPRTVSSYEQYF
>TRBV12-1
CASSSARNQVEGYGYTF
>TRBV4-1
CASRPVGGGAHNEQFF
>TRBV4-2
CASSQDGSGANVLTF
>TRBV11-2
CASAEDRGRAKNIQYF
>TRBV19
CASSILTGGNYGYTF
>TRBV2
CASRGTRMVTNYGYTF
>TRBV27
CASSLAASGGTANTGELFF
>TRBV30
CAWSASEENTEAFF
>TRBV28
CASSSEGYNEQFF
>TRBV10-3
CAISEGMTGGMYEQYF
>TRBV6-1
CASSETGPRYGYTF
>TRBV6-6
CATLDGGVTSNQPQHF
>TRBV10-1
CASRTGASGEQFF
>TRBV18
CASSPPGVETQYF
>TRBV6-5
CASSLDSTDTQYF
>TRBV27
CASSFSASRGNDGYTF
>TRBV19
CASRDRVDTQYF
>TRBV5-6
CASSLRGTEAFF
>TRBV7-8
CASSLWQGARNTEAFF
>TRBV15
CATSLRTGPGAFF
>TRBV4-1
CASSGGRGAQGYTF
>TRBV15
CATSRVTAPPYEQYF
>TRBV5-1
CASSLALVGSLADTQYF
>TRBV29-1
CSLRTSGGRETQYF
>TRBV14
CASSHFQFSGRDEAFF
>TRBV7-6
CASSEGRRSQETQYF
>TRBV7-9
CASRSSGESVNYGYTF
>TRBV27
CASSLTGLSNYGYTF
>TRBV4-1
CASNPGSTSVEAFF
>TRBV5-5
CASSLVSARVSYEQYF
>TRBV7-8
CASSLRQGGSPLHF